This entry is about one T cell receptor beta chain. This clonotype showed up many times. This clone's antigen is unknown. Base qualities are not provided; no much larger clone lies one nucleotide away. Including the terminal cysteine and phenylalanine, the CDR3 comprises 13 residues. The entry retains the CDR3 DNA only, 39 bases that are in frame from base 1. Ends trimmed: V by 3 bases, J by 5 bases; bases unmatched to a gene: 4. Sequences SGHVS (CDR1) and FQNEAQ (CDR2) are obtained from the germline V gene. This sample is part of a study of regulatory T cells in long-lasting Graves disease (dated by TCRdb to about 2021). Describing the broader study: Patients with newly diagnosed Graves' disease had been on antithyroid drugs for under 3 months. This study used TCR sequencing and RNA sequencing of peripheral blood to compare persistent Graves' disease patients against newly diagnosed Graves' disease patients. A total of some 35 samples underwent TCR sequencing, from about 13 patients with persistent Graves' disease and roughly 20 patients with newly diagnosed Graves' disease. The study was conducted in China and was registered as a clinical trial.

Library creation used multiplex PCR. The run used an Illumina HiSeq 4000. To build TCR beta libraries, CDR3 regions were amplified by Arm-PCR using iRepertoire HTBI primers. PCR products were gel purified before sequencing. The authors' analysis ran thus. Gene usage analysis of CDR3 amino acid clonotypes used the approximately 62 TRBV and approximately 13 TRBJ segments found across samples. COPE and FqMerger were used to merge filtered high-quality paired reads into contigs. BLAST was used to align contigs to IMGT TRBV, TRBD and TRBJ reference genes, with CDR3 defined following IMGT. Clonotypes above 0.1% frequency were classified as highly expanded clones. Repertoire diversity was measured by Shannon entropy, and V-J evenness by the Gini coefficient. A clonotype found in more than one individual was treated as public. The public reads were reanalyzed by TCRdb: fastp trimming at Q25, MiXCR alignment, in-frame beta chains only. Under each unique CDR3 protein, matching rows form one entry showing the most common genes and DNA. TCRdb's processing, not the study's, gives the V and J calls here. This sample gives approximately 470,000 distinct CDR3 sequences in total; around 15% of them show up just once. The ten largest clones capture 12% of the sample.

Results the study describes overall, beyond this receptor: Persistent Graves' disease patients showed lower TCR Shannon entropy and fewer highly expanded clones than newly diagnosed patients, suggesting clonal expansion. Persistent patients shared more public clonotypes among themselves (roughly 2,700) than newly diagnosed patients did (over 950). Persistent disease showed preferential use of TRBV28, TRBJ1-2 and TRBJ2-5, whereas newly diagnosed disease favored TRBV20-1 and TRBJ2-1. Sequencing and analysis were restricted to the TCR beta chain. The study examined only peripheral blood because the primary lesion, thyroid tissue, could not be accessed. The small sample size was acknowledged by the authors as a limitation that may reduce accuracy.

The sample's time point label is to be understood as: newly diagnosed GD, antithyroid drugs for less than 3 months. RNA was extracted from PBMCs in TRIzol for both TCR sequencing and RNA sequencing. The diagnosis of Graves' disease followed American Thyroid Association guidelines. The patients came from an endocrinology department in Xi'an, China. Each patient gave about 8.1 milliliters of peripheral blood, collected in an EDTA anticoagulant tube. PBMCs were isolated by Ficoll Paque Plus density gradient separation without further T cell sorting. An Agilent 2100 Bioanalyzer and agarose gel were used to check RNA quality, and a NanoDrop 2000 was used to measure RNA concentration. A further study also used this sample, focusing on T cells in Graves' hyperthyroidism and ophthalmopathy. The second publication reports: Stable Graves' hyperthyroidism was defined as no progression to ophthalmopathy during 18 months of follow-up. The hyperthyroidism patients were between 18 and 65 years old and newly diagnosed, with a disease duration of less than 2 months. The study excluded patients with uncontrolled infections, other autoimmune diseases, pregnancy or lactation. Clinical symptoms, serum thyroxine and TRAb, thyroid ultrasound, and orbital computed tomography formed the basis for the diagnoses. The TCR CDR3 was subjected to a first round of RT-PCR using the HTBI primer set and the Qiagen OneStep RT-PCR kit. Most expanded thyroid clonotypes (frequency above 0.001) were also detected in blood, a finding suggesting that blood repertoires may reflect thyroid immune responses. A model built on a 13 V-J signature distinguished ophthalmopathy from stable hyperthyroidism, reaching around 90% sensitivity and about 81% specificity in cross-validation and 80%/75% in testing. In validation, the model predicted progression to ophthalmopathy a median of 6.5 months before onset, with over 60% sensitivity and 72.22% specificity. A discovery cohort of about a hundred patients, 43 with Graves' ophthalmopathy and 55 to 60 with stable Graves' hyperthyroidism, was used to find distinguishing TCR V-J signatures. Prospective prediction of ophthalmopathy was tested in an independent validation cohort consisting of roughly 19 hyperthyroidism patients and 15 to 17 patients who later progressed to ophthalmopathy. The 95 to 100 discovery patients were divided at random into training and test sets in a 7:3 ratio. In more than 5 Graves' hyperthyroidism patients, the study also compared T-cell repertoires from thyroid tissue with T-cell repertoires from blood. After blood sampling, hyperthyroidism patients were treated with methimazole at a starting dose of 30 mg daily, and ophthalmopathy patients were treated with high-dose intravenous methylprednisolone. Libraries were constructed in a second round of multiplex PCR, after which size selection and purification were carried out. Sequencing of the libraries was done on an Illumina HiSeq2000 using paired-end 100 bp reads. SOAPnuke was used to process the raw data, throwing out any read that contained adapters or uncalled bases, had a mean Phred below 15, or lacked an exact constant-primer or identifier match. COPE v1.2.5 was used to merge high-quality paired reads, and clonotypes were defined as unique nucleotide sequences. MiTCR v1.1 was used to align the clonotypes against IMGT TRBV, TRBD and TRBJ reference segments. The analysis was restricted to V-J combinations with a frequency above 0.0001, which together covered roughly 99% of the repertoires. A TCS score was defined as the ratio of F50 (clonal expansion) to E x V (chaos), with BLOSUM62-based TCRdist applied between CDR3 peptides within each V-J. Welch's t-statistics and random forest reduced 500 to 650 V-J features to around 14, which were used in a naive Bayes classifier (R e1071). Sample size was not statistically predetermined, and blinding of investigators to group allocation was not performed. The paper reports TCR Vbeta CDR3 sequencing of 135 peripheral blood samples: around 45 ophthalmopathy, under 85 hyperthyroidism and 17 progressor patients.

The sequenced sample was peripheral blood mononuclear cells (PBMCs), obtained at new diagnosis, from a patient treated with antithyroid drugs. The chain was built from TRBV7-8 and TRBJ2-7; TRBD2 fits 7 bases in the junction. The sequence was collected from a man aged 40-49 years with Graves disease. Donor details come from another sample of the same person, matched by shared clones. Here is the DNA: TGTGCCAGCAGCTTTACTAGCGACAACGAGCAGTACTTC. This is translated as CASSFTSDNEQYF.